The T cell receptor beta chain under discussion was sequenced for a study of cytomegalovirus exposure and HLA in healthy donors. On the study more broadly: For the roughly 400 genotyped donors, more than 80% fell within the Caucasian-associated ancestry cluster.

In its sample, this clone was seen once. What it recognizes is unknown. After removal of 4 bases from V and 7 bases from J, the junction contained 10 bases not matched to a gene. The CDR3 loop spans 14 amino acids. CDR1 and CDR2 (germline): SGHTA, FQGNSA. Study conclusions and caveats: TCR beta chains numbering some 150 were designated cytomegalovirus-associated. Reported results showed that the classifier diagnosed cytomegalovirus status with high specificity and sensitivity.

Use of 60 Vbeta and 13 Jbeta primers characterized the PCR. The repertoire was sequenced with immunoSEQ multiplex PCR; TCRdb's copy has only in-frame clones and lacks some. The repertoire holds about 94,000 clones, with 81% as singletons. The chain combines TRBV7-2 with TRBJ2-7, with TRBD1 matching 7 bases. This TCR came from a human donor in good health. The sample was PBMCs. The CDR3 nucleotides are TGTGCCAGCAGCTCCCAAAACCGACAGGGAGAGCAGTACTTC. As protein: CASSSQNRQGEQYF.